The 16 T cell receptor beta chains reported below all come from one sample, sequenced in a study of blood T cell repertoires in COVID-19. Data came from immunoSEQ multiplex PCR; TCRdb stores just in-frame clones and leaves some out. The table records fewer than 450,000 clones, around 86% of them present only once. Sequences were obtained from peripheral blood. The source is a woman aged 45-65 years with COVID-19, enrolled during active disease.

The chain joins TRBV7-2 to TRBJ2-3; 14 bases fit TRBD2. There are 16 residues in the CDR3. The V segment lost 4 bases and the J segment 4 bases; nucleotides outside the gene matches: 4. Germline V gene lookup returns CDR1 SGHTA and CDR2 FQGNSA. DNA for the CDR3: TGTGCCAGCAGCTCGCGACTAGCGGGAGGGCCAGATACGCAGTATTTT. Amino acids: CASSSRLAGGPDTQYF. The variable domain in full, with the rest retrieved from reference TRBV7-2 and TRBJ2-3, is GAGVSQSPSNKVTEKGKDVELRCDPISGHTALYWYRQSLGQGLEFLIYFQGNSAPDKSGLPSDRFSAERTGGSVSTLTIQRTQQEDSAVYLCASSSRLAGGPDTQYFGPGTRLTVL.

A single count supports this clone. The chain uses TRBV6-5 and TRBJ1-1; no clear D. CDR3 size: 11 residues. Germline CDR1 and CDR2: MNHEY and SVGAGI. Trimming left V 0 bases short and J 10 bases short, with 6 bases between. Written as DNA, the CDR3 is TGTGCCAGCAGTTACTCGGGAGTAGCTTTCTTT. This translates into CASSYSGVAFF.

The gene calls are TRBV18 and TRBJ2-2, with a weak D call TRBD2 (6 bases). V lost 0 bases and J 1 base, leaving 9 bases between the germline ends. This CDR3 has 16 residues. Germline lookup yields CDR1 KGHSH and CDR2 LQKENI. DNA of the CDR3: TGTGCCAGCTCACCACCCTCCGGGGGGAACACCGGGGAGCTGTTTTTT. Protein: CASSPPSGGNTGELFF.

The CDR3 DNA sequence: TGTGCCAGCAGCAAAAAGGGGCAAACCTACGAGCAGTACTTC. This gives the protein CASSKKGQTYEQYF. V is TRBV21-1 and J is TRBJ2-7; the table's D call of TRBD1 was not tested on the DNA. TRBV21-1 is noted as a pseudogene. The CDR3 is 14 residues long.

V gene TRBV9 combines with J gene TRBJ1-5, with 7 positions matching TRBD1. The CDR3 is made up of 16 amino acids. Germline V lookup: CDR1 SGDLS, CDR2 YYNGEE. Trimming cost V 4 bases and J 4 bases; bases outside gene matches: 11. The CDR3 is CASSPDDRVLNQPQHF. The CDR3 nucleotides are TGTGCCAGCAGCCCCGATGACAGGGTGCTAAATCAGCCCCAGCATTTT.

The rearrangement uses TRBV4-1 and TRBJ2-1; 8 positions match TRBD2. Germline CDR1 and CDR2: MGHRA and YSYEKL. CDR3 length: 17 amino acids. V lost 0 bases and J lost 5; bases outside the gene matches: 9. Here the CDR3 DNA reads TGCGCCAGCAGCCAAGATATTTCCGGGAGGGGTAACAATGAGCAGTTCTTC. Amino acid sequence: CASSQDISGRGNNEQFF.

The chain links TRBV21-1 to TRBJ2-3; the table's TRBD2 call for D was not verified on the DNA. TRBV21-1 is tagged as a pseudogene. The CDR3 sequence is 18 residues long. In nucleotides, the CDR3 is TGTGCCAGCAGCAAAGCGCCCGGGACTAGCGGGAACACAGATACGCAGTATTTT. Translated, it gives CASSKAPGTSGNTDTQYF.

The CDR3 nucleotides read TGTGCCAGTAGTATACGACGAGGGAAGGGCTACAATGAGCAGTTCTTC. As protein: CASSIRRGKGYNEQFF. The chain couples TRBV19 to TRBJ2-1, with a weak D call TRBD2 (5 bases). CDR1 is LNHDA, CDR2 SQIVND, per germline (reference sequence). The CDR3 loop spans 16 amino acids. The germline V and J ends were trimmed by 2 bases and 3 bases, with 14 bases remaining between them.

The rearrangement uses TRBV4-1 and TRBJ2-2, with D possibly being TRBD1 (5 bases). The germline V gene has CDR1 MGHRA and CDR2 YSYEKL. Trimming took off 0 bases at V and 2 bases at J, with 13 bases between the two ends. The CDR3 contains 17 residues. CDR3 DNA: TGCGCCAGCAGCCAAGATCCAGGGATGGGTAACACCGGGGAGCTGTTTTTT. This sequence encodes CASSQDPGMGNTGELFF.

The chain has TRBV10-3 and TRBJ1-1, with unresolved D. The V end was cut by 3 bases, the J end by 8 bases, with 13 bases between. In germline, CDR1 is ENHRY, CDR2 SYGVKD. The CDR3 has 13 amino acids. CDR3 coding DNA: TGTGCCATCAGTGATTGGCAGGTCACCGAAGCTTTCTTT. Amino acid sequence: CAISDWQVTEAFF.

The chain combines TRBV3-1 (or the pseudogene TRBV3-2) with TRBJ2-3; 12 nucleotides agree with TRBD2. The CDR3 is made up of 15 amino acids. V was pared by 0 bases and J by 14 bases, with 9 bases of the junction left unmatched. Germline CDR1 reads LGHDT; CDR2 reads YNNKEL (reference sequence). The chain's CDR3 is CASSQDGSSGRASYF. DNA of the CDR3: TGTGCCAGCAGCCAAGACGGGTCTAGCGGGAGGGCCTCGTATTTT.

The J gene is TRBJ2-1, the V gene TRBV4-2; TRBD2 aligns across 13 bases. The CDR3 sequence is 17 residues long. Germline V CDR1 and CDR2: LGHNA, YNFKEQ. The J segment lost 8 bases and the V segment lost 0 bases, leaving 7 bases of the junction unmatched. The CDR3 nucleotides are TGTGCCAGCAGCCAAGACCCGGGACTAGCGGGATTATATGAGCAGTTCTTC. Translated, it gives CASSQDPGLAGLYEQFF.

This sequence joins TRBV5-1 and TRBJ2-5; 7 bases are a match to TRBD2. Germline V gives CDR1 SGHRS, CDR2 YFSETQ. V gave up 0 bases and J gave up 8 bases; unmatched junction bases: 7. This CDR3 spans 14 amino acids. This chain's CDR3 is CASSLAGLETTQYF. The DNA of the CDR3 is TGCGCCAGCAGCTTGGCAGGACTAGAAACCACCCAGTACTTC.

J is TRBJ1-2 and V is TRBV6-4; no clear D gene. The germline V gene encodes CDR1 MRHNA and CDR2 SNTAGT. The CDR3 is made up of 10 amino acids. Trimming took off 10 bases at V and 7 bases at J, with 10 bases between the two ends. CDR3 nucleotide sequence: TGTGCCAACAGCCGGGGTGGCTACACCTTC. Translation gives CANSRGGYTF.

The rearrangement links TRBV7-6 to TRBJ1-3; D possibly corresponds to TRBD1 (6 bases). Germline V gene data show CDR1 as SGHVS and CDR2 as FNYEAQ. V lost 7 bases, J lost 0 bases, and 16 bases lay in between. The CDR3 has 16 amino acids. CDR3 region: CASMESTGSSGNTIYF. CDR3 DNA: TGTGCCAGCATGGAATCAACAGGGTCCTCTGGAAACACCATATATTTT.

The chain recombines TRBV6-5 with TRBJ2-7, with TRBD2 matching 11 bases. J was trimmed by 3 bases and V by 2 bases; bases with no gene match: 6. The germline V gene encodes CDR1 MNHEY and CDR2 SVGAGI. The CDR3 is 16 residues long. CDR3 protein: CASSYDSGRARYEQYF. In nucleotides, the CDR3 is TGTGCCAGCAGTTACGATAGCGGGAGGGCCCGCTACGAGCAGTACTTC.